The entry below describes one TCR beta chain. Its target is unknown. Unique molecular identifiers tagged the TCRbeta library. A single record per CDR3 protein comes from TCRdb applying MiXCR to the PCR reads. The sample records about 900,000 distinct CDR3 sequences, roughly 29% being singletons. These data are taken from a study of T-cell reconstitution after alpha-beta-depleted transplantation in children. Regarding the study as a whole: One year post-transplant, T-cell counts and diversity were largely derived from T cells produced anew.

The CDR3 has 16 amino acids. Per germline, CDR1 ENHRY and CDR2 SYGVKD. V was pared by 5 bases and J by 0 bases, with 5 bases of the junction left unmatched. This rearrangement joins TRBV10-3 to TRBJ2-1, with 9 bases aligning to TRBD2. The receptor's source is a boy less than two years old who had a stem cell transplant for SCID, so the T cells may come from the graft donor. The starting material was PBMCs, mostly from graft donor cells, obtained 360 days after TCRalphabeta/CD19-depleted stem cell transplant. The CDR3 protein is CAISRGGESSYNEQFF. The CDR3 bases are TGTGCCATCAGTCGCGGGGGGGAGAGCTCCTACAATGAGCAGTTCTTC.